This T cell receptor (beta chain) comes out of a study of beta chain features in type 1 diabetes. Study-wide results and caveats: Type 1 diabetes patients had VDJ junctions that carried fewer insertions and more deletions. Because the template was cDNA, high-expressing cells might be over-represented.

Reverse transcription of all isolated RNA meant that expressed TCRB transcripts were sequenced. Produced via immunoSEQ multiplex PCR; TCRdb's table is partial and in-frame only. The sample yields approximately 40,000 clones, roughly 45% seen once. The CDR3 is made up of 16 amino acids. Germline-derived CDR1 and CDR2 are SEHNR and FQNEAQ (reference sequence). V gave up 1 base and J gave up 7 bases, with 19 bases separating them. This clone has a handful of counts. Antigen specificity is unknown. Cell sorting via CD45RO/CCR7/CD25/CD127/CD95/CD27 was performed to obtain CD4+ naive, central memory, regulatory and stem cell-like memory cells. Over 95% purity was reached by all sorted populations.

Source material: stem cell memory CD4+ T cells from blood. The chain couples TRBV7-9 to TRBJ2-5, with a possible D match to TRBD2 (5 bases). The sequence derives from a woman aged 25-40 years in good health. The chain's CDR3 is CASSLVQSAGRGTQYF. In DNA, the CDR3 is TGTGCCAGCAGCTTAGTCCAGTCAGCTGGTCGGGGGACCCAGTACTTC.